The 32 T cell receptor beta chains presented below share a single source sample, sequenced in a study of blood T cell repertoires in COVID-19. The method was immunoSEQ multiplex PCR; TCRdb's version includes in-frame clones alone and lacks a portion of them. Of about 83,000 clones listed, roughly 90% are singletons. Input material: peripheral blood. The receptors originated from an elderly woman with active or convalescent COVID-19.

V and J are TRBV5-4 and TRBJ2-7; 9 bases agree with TRBD1. Germline-derived CDR1 and CDR2 are SGHNT and YYREEE (reference sequence). With 0 bases clipped from V and 6 bases from J, the junction kept 13 bases outside the gene matches. The CDR3 is made up of 17 amino acids. The CDR3: CASSLDGQGLLVFEQYF. The CDR3 DNA reads as TGTGCCAGCAGCTTGGATGGACAGGGGCTTTTAGTATTCGAGCAGTACTTC.

The DNA of the CDR3 is TGTGCCATCAGTGAGTCAGGAGGGGGCGTTCAGCCCCAGCATTTT. It is translated as CAISESGGGVQPQHF. The chain carries TRBV10-3 and TRBJ1-5, with 7 bases fitting TRBD1. After removal of 0 bases from V and 6 bases from J, the junction contained 5 bases not matched to a gene. The germline gives CDR1 ENHRY, CDR2 SYGVKD. The CDR3 length is 15 residues.

In the case of this clone: The sample holds other DNA sequences that translate to the same CDR3. This chain uses TRBV27 with TRBJ2-7; D possibly corresponds to TRBD1 (6 bases). The germline V gene encodes CDR1 MNHEY and CDR2 SMNVEV (reference sequence). The CDR3 length is 14 residues. The ends were cut back, 0 bases at V and 4 bases at J, with 10 bases in the middle. CDR3: CASSLSGTPYEQYF. The CDR3 nucleotides are TGTGCCAGCAGTTTATCGGGGACACCTTACGAGCAGTACTTC.

A few counts support this clone. J is TRBJ1-2 and V is TRBV12-3 or TRBV12-4; a weak D match, TRBD1 (5 bases). The CDR3 is 12 amino acids. Trimming left V 6 bases short and J 7 bases short, with 12 bases between. This chain's CDR3 is CASSSPQGGYTF. DNA for the CDR3: TGTGCCAGCAGCTCCCCTCAGGGTGGCTACACCTTC.

The chain carries TRBV28 and TRBJ1-2; 7 bases map to TRBD1. Germline V CDR1 and CDR2: MDHEN, SYDVKM. There are 13 residues in the CDR3. V lost 6 bases and J lost 8; bases outside the gene matches: 9. The CDR3 protein is CASRYRQGGGYTF. The CDR3 DNA sequence: TGTGCCAGCAGATATAGACAGGGCGGGGGCTACACCTTC.

The table lists this clone with a few counts. The genes are TRBV4-1 and TRBJ1-6; a possible D gene is TRBD1 (5 bases). With 0 bases removed from V and 7 bases from J, the gap between germline ends came to 13 bases. CDR1 is MGHRA, CDR2 YSYEKL, per germline. CDR3 length equals 16 residues. CDR3 nucleotide sequence: TGCGCCAGCAGCCAAGATGGTGGCAGGGAAAATTCACCCCTCCACTTT. Amino acid sequence: CASSQDGGRENSPLHF.

V and J are TRBV5-4 and TRBJ2-7, with 9 nucleotides matching TRBD2. The V and J ends lost 5 bases and 4 bases, in that order; junction bases with no gene match: 4. CDR1 and CDR2 (germline): SGHNT, YYREEE (reference sequence). The CDR3 totals 13 residues. The CDR3 nucleotides are TGTGCCAGCAGGTCGGGACTAGCTTACGAGCAGTACTTC. It codes for CASRSGLAYEQYF.

The J gene is TRBJ1-2, the V gene TRBV4-3; 7 positions agree with TRBD1. The CDR3 has 15 residues. Germline loops: CDR1 LGHNA, CDR2 YSLEER. J gave up 8 bases and V 0 bases, and 9 bases lay outside the gene matches. CDR3 in amino acids: CASSQDGRQGRGYTF. The DNA for the CDR3 is TGCGCCAGCAGCCAAGATGGTCGACAGGGCCGGGGCTACACCTTC.

The J gene is TRBJ1-2, the V gene TRBV7-8; the D gene is possibly TRBD1 (5 bases). V gave up 3 bases and J gave up 3 bases, with 14 bases separating them. Germline CDR1 reads SGHVS; CDR2 reads FQNEAQ. The CDR3 length is 15 residues. The chain's CDR3 is CASSFAGWGDYGYTF. The CDR3 DNA follows: TGTGCCAGCAGCTTCGCGGGCTGGGGGGACTATGGCTACACCTTC.

The chain is built from TRBV19 and TRBJ2-3; 8 nucleotides agree with TRBD2. CDR1 and CDR2 (germline): LNHDA, SQIVND (reference sequence). The CDR3 is 15 amino acids. V shed 5 bases and J 0 bases; nucleotides not matched to a gene: 4. The CDR3 region is CASSSPGGSTDTQYF. CDR3 nucleotide sequence: TGTGCCAGTAGTTCTCCGGGGGGGAGCACAGATACGCAGTATTTT.

The gene calls are TRBV27 and TRBJ2-4; a possible D gene is TRBD2 (6 bases). This CDR3 has 15 residues. Germline V CDR1 and CDR2: MNHEY, SMNVEV (reference sequence). V was cut by 2 bases and J by 4 bases, with 12 bases left in between. The CDR3 region is CASSLRASAKNIQYF. CDR3 DNA: TGTGCCAGCAGTTTAAGGGCTAGCGCTAAAAACATTCAGTACTTC.

The chain uses TRBV29-1 and TRBJ1-4; D gene unclear. The germline V gene has CDR1 SQVTM and CDR2 ANQGSEA. The CDR3 loop spans 15 amino acids. The V and J ends lost 6 bases and 4 bases respectively, with 18 bases between them. CDR3 loop: CSVAKDPGGNEKLFF. The CDR3 DNA sequence: TGCAGCGTCGCCAAGGACCCCGGAGGTAATGAAAAACTGTTTTTT.

This sequence joins TRBV9 and TRBJ2-2; 11 bases align to TRBD2. The ends lost 2 bases at V and 1 base at J; junction bases unmatched: 1. Germline CDR1 SGDLS, CDR2 YYNGEE. The CDR3 contains 16 residues. CDR3 DNA sequence: TGTGCCAGCAGCGTCCTAGCGGGAGGGAACACCGGGGAGCTGTTTTTT. Amino acids: CASSVLAGGNTGELFF. Based on the CDR3 plus reference TRBV9 and TRBJ2-2, the full variable domain is DSGVTQTPKHLITATGQRVTLRCSPRSGDLSVYWYQQSLDQGLQFLIQYYNGEERAKGNILERFSAQQFPDLHSELNLSSLELGDSALYFCASSVLAGGNTGELFFGEGSRLTVL.

The chain couples TRBV6-6 to TRBJ1-5; a possible D gene is TRBD1 (6 bases). Germline V gene sequence: CDR1 MNHNY, CDR2 SVGAGI (reference sequence). V shed 4 bases and J shed 7 bases, with 17 bases lying between them. The CDR3 has 15 amino acids. CDR3 sequence reads: CASSSDRNSGQPQHF. The CDR3, as DNA: TGTGCCAGCAGTTCTGACAGGAATAGTGGCCAGCCCCAGCATTTT.

The chain has TRBV5-6 and TRBJ2-4; the D is unclear. The germline V gene has CDR1 SGHDT and CDR2 YYEEEE. Trimming removed 6 bases at V and 2 bases at J, with 9 bases between. The CDR3 runs to 13 residues. Here the CDR3 DNA reads TGTGCCAGCACCGAGGTGACCAAAAACATTCAGTACTTC. Translated, it gives CASTEVTKNIQYF.

V usage is TRBV6-5 and J usage is TRBJ1-5; D call uncertain. Germline V gives CDR1 MNHEY, CDR2 SVGAGI. This CDR3 contains 15 residues. Trimming shortened V by 8 bases and J by 0 bases, and 14 bases separated the two germline ends. CDR3 sequence: CASGPAQRSNQPQHF. DNA for the CDR3: TGTGCCAGCGGGCCAGCCCAACGTAGCAATCAGCCCCAGCATTTT.

The chain recombines TRBV28 with TRBJ1-2; 7 positions agree with TRBD1. The CDR3 sequence is 15 residues long. Trimming removed 5 bases from V and 3 bases from J; junction bases left unmatched: 9. From germline, CDR1 is MDHEN and CDR2 SYDVKM. The CDR3 loop is CASSAPDRTYYGYTF. In DNA form, the CDR3 reads TGTGCCAGCAGTGCCCCGGACAGGACGTACTATGGCTACACCTTC.

V usage is TRBV5-6 and J usage is TRBJ1-5, with D uncertain. There are 13 residues in the CDR3. The V gene lost 3 bases and the J gene lost 7 bases, with 11 bases spanning the gap. Germline-derived CDR1 and CDR2 are SGHDT and YYEEEE. The DNA of the CDR3 is TGTGCCAGCAGCTCTGGGGAGGACCAGCCCCAGCATTTT. Protein product: CASSSGEDQPQHF.

The CDR3 sequence is CATSTPGGVGETQYF. CDR3 nucleotides: TGTGCCACCAGTACGCCAGGGGGCGTGGGTGAGACCCAGTACTTC. The chain couples TRBV24-1 to TRBJ2-5, with TRBD1 matching over 8 bases. The V and J ends lost 6 bases and 5 bases, in that order; junction bases with no gene match: 10. Germline V gene sequence: CDR1 KGHDR, CDR2 SFDVKD. The CDR3 runs to 15 residues.

The CDR3 DNA follows: TGTGCCAGCAGTTTAAGTGGGGTCGGGAGCTACACCTTC. Translating it yields CASSLSGVGSYTF. The V gene is TRBV27, the J gene TRBJ1-2; D gene ambiguous. Between the trimmed V and J ends, which lost 2 bases and 9 bases, there was a span of 13 bases. Germline V gives CDR1 MNHEY, CDR2 SMNVEV (reference sequence). This CDR3 is built from 13 residues.

In its sample, this clone was seen a few times. V gene TRBV5-1 combines with J gene TRBJ2-5; 13 nucleotides align to TRBD2. This CDR3 contains 16 residues. Germline loops: CDR1 SGHRS, CDR2 YFSETQ. V lost 4 bases to trimming and J lost 2 bases; unmatched junction nucleotides: 5. CDR3 coding DNA: TGCGCCAGCAGCCAACGACTAGCGGGGGGACAAGAGACCCAGTACTTC. Its protein is CASSQRLAGGQETQYF.

The J gene is TRBJ1-4, the V gene TRBV23-1; 11 bases fit TRBD1. TRBV23-1 is an ORF, and what it does is uncertain. J was trimmed by 7 bases and V by 4 bases; bases with no gene match: 14. CDR3 size: 18 residues. The CDR3 DNA follows: TGCGCCAGCAGTCTAATGTCCGGGACAGGGGGAGGTGGTGAAAAACTGTTTTTT. Translated: CASSLMSGTGGGGEKLFF.

The chain uses TRBV28 and TRBJ2-2, with D possibly TRBD1 on 7 matching bases. The ends were cut back, 3 bases at V and 1 base at J, with 21 bases in the middle. The CDR3 is made up of 19 amino acids. Germline V CDR1 and CDR2: MDHEN, SYDVKM. The CDR3 DNA follows: TGTGCCAGCAGTTTGGGCCGGGGGACAGCTATACAGAACACCGGGGAGCTGTTTTTT. Amino acids: CASSLGRGTAIQNTGELFF.

The chain carries TRBV7-9 and TRBJ2-2, with 7 bases that match TRBD2. Per the germline V gene, CDR1 is SEHNR and CDR2 is FQNEAQ (reference sequence). This CDR3 has 15 residues. Trimming at V came to 3 bases and at J to 6 bases, leaving 7 bases not matched to a gene. The CDR3: CASSFSGVIPGELFF. The CDR3 DNA sequence: TGTGCCAGCAGCTTCAGCGGGGTGATCCCCGGGGAGCTGTTTTTT.

The chain combines TRBV30 with TRBJ2-7, with D possibly TRBD1 on 6 matching bases. The V and J ends lost 2 bases and 9 bases respectively, with 20 bases between them. Per germline, CDR1 GTSNPN and CDR2 SVGIG (reference sequence). The CDR3 spans 14 residues. The CDR3 is CAWSHGTPRTGQYF. The CDR3 nucleotides read TGTGCCTGGAGTCATGGGACACCACGCACCGGGCAGTACTTC.

The V gene is TRBV28, the J gene TRBJ2-7; D may be TRBD1 (5 bases). The CDR3 has 14 residues. Germline loops: CDR1 MDHEN, CDR2 SYDVKM. The V end lost 4 bases, the J end lost 0 bases, and 10 bases lay between the germline ends. This chain's CDR3 is CASSYGTGSYEQYF. In DNA, the CDR3 is TGTGCCAGCAGTTACGGCACAGGCTCCTACGAGCAGTACTTC.

The chain couples TRBV3-1 (or the pseudogene TRBV3-2) to TRBJ2-3; 11 bases map to TRBD1. Germline CDR1 and CDR2: LGHDT and YNNKEL (reference sequence). V trimming: 5 bases; J trimming: 0 bases; junction bases outside the gene matches: 10. The CDR3 is 18 amino acids. The CDR3 spells CASSIRTGGITSTDTQYF. The CDR3, as DNA: TGTGCCAGCAGCATTCGGACAGGGGGCATAACTAGCACAGATACGCAGTATTTT.

This chain connects TRBV7-3 to TRBJ2-2; 8 nucleotides agree with TRBD1. The ends lost 5 bases at V and 8 bases at J; junction bases unmatched: 13. CDR1 is SGHTA, CDR2 FQGTGA, per germline. The CDR3 extends over 16 amino acids. The CDR3 reads CASSPQGQVSGGELFF. CDR3 DNA: TGTGCCAGCAGCCCCCAGGGACAGGTCTCGGGTGGGGAGCTGTTTTTT.

This clone was recorded once. The V gene is TRBV7-3, the J gene TRBJ1-1, with D possibly matching TRBD1 (6 bases). The germline V gene encodes CDR1 SGHTA and CDR2 FQGTGA. This CDR3 contains 13 residues. Trimming removed 5 bases at V and 6 bases at J, with 13 bases between. In nucleotides, the CDR3 is TGTGCCAGCAGCGTTTTACAGGGTGCTGAAGCTTTCTTT. Translating gives CASSVLQGAEAFF.

The chain couples TRBV5-5 to TRBJ1-2, with D uncertain. V was cut by 0 bases and J by 3 bases, with 12 bases left in between. The CDR3 length is 15 residues. Looked up from germline, CDR1 is SGHKS and CDR2 is YYEKEE (reference sequence). The CDR3 here is CASSLASEVHYGYTF. The CDR3 DNA reads as TGTGCCAGCAGCTTGGCCAGTGAGGTCCACTATGGCTACACCTTC.

The V and J genes are TRBV3-1 (or the pseudogene TRBV3-2) and TRBJ2-5; D gene ambiguous. The ends were cut back, 1 base at V and 5 bases at J, with 14 bases in the middle. The CDR3 has 15 residues. From germline, CDR1 is LGHDT and CDR2 YNNKEL (reference sequence). CDR3 in DNA: TGTGCCAGCAGCCAAGGTCCGGGTATGAGGGAGACCCAGTACTTC. Residues: CASSQGPGMRETQYF.

CDR3: CAISESTSPLNTGELFF. DNA for the CDR3: TGTGCCATCAGTGAGTCGACTAGCCCCTTGAACACCGGGGAGCTGTTTTTT. The V and J genes are TRBV10-3 and TRBJ2-2; TRBD2 aligns across 7 bases. The V gene's germline CDR1 is ENHRY and CDR2 SYGVKD. The CDR3 is 17 residues long. J gave up 1 base and V 0 bases, and 5 bases lay outside the gene matches.